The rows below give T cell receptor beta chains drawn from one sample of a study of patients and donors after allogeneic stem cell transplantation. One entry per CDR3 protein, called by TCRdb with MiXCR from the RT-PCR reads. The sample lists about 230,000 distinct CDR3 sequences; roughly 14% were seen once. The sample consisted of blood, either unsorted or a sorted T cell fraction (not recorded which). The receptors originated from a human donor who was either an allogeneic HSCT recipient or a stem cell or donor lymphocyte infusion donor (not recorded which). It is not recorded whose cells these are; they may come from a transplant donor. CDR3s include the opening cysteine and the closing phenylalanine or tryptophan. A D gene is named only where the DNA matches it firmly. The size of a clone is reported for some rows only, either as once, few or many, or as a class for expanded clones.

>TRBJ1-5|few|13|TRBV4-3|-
CASSQDYERPQHF
TGCGCCAGCAGCCAAGATTACGAGCGGCCCCAGCATTTT
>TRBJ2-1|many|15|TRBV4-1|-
CASSQVQRSYNEQFF
TGCGCCAGCAGCCAAGTCCAGCGGTCCTACAATGAGCAGTTCTTC
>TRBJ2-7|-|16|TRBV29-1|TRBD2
CSVEDRDSGVGYEQYF
TGCAGCGTTGAAGATCGGGATAGCGGGGTGGGATACGAGCAGTACTTC
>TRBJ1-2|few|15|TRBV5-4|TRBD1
CASSRGGQGNYGYTF
TGTGCCAGCAGCCGCGGTGGACAGGGGAACTATGGCTACACCTTC
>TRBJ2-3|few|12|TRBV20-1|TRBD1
CSATTGTDTQYF
TGCAGTGCAACGACAGGGACAGATACGCAGTATTTT
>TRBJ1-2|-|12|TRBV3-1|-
CASSHQGFGYTF
TGTGCCAGCAGCCATCAAGGGTTTGGCTACACCTTC
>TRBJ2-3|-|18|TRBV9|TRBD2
CASSVSSGGGRSTDTQYF
TGTGCCAGCAGCGTATCCAGCGGGGGGGGGAGGAGCACAGATACGCAGTATTTT
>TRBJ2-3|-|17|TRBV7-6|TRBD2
CASSLAGLAGSTDTQYF
TGTGCCAGCAGCTTAGCGGGGCTAGCGGGAAGCACAGATACGCAGTATTTT
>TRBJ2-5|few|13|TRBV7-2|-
CASSLRIQETQYF
TGTGCCAGCAGCTTGCGGATCCAAGAGACCCAGTACTTC
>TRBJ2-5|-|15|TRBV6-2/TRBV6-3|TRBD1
CASSTNPDRAETQYF
TGTGCCAGCAGTACGAACCCGGACAGGGCAGAGACCCAGTACTTC
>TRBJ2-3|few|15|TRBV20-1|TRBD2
CSAREARGGTDTQYF
TGCAGTGCTAGAGAAGCTCGCGGGGGGACAGATACGCAGTATTTT
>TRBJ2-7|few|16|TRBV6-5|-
CASSLSTGAHSYEQYF
TGTGCCAGCAGTTTATCGACAGGCGCACACTCCTACGAGCAGTACTTC
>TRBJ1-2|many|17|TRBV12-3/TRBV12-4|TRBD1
CASSPGAGGAGYYGYTF
TGTGCCAGCAGTCCCGGGGCAGGGGGGGCTGGGTACTATGGCTACACCTTC
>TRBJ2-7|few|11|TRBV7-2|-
CASSTNREQYF
TGTGCCAGCAGCACTAACCGGGAGCAGTACTTC
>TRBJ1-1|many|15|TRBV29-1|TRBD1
CSVARSGQFYTEAFF
TGCAGCGTTGCCCGTTCGGGACAGTTTTACACTGAAGCTTTCTTT
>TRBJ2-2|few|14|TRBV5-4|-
CASSSTRWTGELFF
TGTGCCAGCAGCTCTACTCGTTGGACCGGGGAGCTGTTTTTT
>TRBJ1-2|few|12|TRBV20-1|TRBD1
CSARVAGGGYTF
TGCAGTGCTAGAGTGGCAGGGGGTGGCTACACCTTC
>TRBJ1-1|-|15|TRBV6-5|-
CASSYGHLGDTEAFF
TGTGCCAGCAGTTATGGGCATCTGGGGGACACTGAAGCTTTCTTT
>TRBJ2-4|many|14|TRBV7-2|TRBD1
CASSNRQGQNIQYF
TGTGCCAGCAGCAACCGACAGGGCCAAAACATTCAGTACTTC
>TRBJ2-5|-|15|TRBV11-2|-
CASSLARAGGETQYF
TGTGCCAGCAGCTTAGCACGGGCAGGAGGGGAGACCCAGTACTTC
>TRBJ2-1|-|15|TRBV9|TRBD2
CASSVSASGSHEQFF
TGTGCCAGCAGCGTATCGGCTAGCGGGAGCCATGAGCAGTTCTTC
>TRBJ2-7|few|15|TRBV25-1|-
CASSEVGTTAYEQYF
TGTGCCAGCAGTGAGGTGGGGACCACAGCCTACGAGCAGTACTTC
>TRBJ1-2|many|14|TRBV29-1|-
CSVVGGEKNYGYTF
TGCAGCGTGGTGGGGGGGGAGAAGAACTATGGCTACACCTTC
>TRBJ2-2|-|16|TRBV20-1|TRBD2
CSAPLAGGPRGGELFF
TGCAGTGCCCCACTAGCGGGAGGCCCCCGAGGCGGGGAGCTGTTTTTT
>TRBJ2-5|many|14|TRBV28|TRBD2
CASVGAGVSETQYF
TGTGCCAGCGTTGGAGCGGGAGTAAGTGAGACCCAGTACTTC
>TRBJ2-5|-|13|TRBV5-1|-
CASRSADQETQYF
TGCGCCAGTAGGTCTGCGGACCAAGAGACCCAGTACTTC
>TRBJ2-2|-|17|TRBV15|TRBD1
CATSNLNRGIKPGELFF
TGTGCCACCAGCAATCTTAACAGGGGGATTAAACCCGGGGAGCTGTTTTTT
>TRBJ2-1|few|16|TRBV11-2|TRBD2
CASSPIAGGVGYEQFF
TGTGCCAGCAGCCCGATCGCGGGGGGGGTCGGATATGAGCAGTTCTTC
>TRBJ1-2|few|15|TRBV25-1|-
CASSEFNGGSGGYTF
TGTGCCAGCAGTGAATTTAATGGTGGCAGTGGAGGCTACACCTTC
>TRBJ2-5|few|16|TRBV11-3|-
CASSLEATGGQETQYF
TGTGCCAGCAGCTTAGAAGCCACCGGGGGCCAAGAGACCCAGTACTTC
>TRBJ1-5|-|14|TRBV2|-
CASSVVGSNQPQHF
TGTGCCAGCAGTGTGGTAGGGAGCAATCAGCCCCAGCATTTT
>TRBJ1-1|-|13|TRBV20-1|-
CSARFPLGAEAFF
TGCAGTGCTAGGTTTCCCCTCGGGGCTGAAGCTTTCTTT
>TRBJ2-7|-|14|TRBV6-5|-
CASSSRDPFTEQYF
TGTGCCAGCAGTTCCCGGGACCCTTTTACCGAGCAGTACTTC
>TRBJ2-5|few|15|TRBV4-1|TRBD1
CASSKGQRTQETQYF
TGCGCCAGCTCGAAGGGACAGCGGACTCAAGAGACCCAGTACTTC
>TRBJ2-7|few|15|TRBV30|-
CAWSFQDRTSYEQYF
TGTGCCTGGAGTTTTCAGGACAGAACCTCCTACGAGCAGTACTTC
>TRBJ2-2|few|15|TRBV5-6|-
CASSRWGLGTGELFF
TGTGCCAGCAGCCGATGGGGGCTCGGCACCGGGGAGCTGTTTTTT
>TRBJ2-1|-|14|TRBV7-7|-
CASSLEGRGNEQFF
TGTGCTAGCAGCTTAGAGGGACGAGGGAATGAGCAGTTCTTC
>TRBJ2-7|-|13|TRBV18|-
CASSPLKNYEQYF
TGTGCCAGCTCACCACTGAAGAACTACGAGCAGTACTTC
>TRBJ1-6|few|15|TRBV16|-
CASSPPQGHNSPLHF
TGTGCCAGCAGCCCGCCCCAGGGGCACAATTCACCCCTCCACTTT
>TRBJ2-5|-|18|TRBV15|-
CATSRAPGHLSRGETQYF
TGTGCCACCAGCAGAGCACCGGGACACCTAAGTCGCGGTGAGACCCAGTACTTC
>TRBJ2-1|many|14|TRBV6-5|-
CASSYGGGKDEQFF
TGTGCCAGCAGTTATGGAGGGGGCAAAGATGAGCAGTTCTTC
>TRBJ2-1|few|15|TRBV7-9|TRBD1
CASSYQGQINNEQFF
TGTGCCAGCAGCTATCAGGGACAGATCAACAATGAGCAGTTCTTC
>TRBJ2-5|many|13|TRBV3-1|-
CASSHGHPQTQYF
TGTGCCAGCAGCCACGGACACCCACAGACCCAGTACTTC
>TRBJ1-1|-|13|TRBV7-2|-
CASSRAWNTEALF
TGTGCCAGCAGCAGGGCCTGGAACACTGAAGCTCTCTTT
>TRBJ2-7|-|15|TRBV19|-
CASSLTTIPSGEQYF
TGTGCCAGTAGTCTAACGACAATCCCCTCGGGGGAGCAGTACTTC
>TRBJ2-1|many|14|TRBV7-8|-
CASSLAGRYNEQFF
TGTGCCAGCAGCTTAGCGGGGAGGTACAATGAGCAGTTCTTC